Each of the 3 T cell receptor beta chains below was sequenced from the same sample in a study of response to subunit inactivated influenza vaccine. TCRdb called the RT-PCR reads again in MiXCR, with one record for every CDR3 protein. The sample has about 700,000 distinct CDR3 sequences, 14% seen once. Sequences were derived from PBMCs from blood, sampled roughly 15 days before vaccination. The receptors derive from a man aged 50-59 years who received an inactivated influenza vaccine.

The V call is TRBV25-1, the J call TRBJ1-1; D unclear. CDR1 is MGHDK, CDR2 SYGVNS, per germline. Deletions cut 1 base from V and 2 bases from J, with 11 bases between. CDR3 size: 15 residues. The CDR3 nucleotides are TGTGCCAGCAGTGAATCATCTACGGGTAACACTGAAGCTTTCTTT. This encodes CASSESSTGNTEAFF.

The chain has TRBV4-2 and TRBJ2-5, with unresolved D. Germline V lookup: CDR1 LGHNA, CDR2 YNFKEQ. This CDR3 spans 14 amino acids. V lost 4 bases, J lost 2 bases, and 11 bases lay in between. The CDR3 protein is CASSPRMGQETQYF. The CDR3 DNA reads as TGTGCCAGCAGCCCCCGCATGGGGCAAGAGACCCAGTACTTC.

This sequence joins TRBV19 and TRBJ1-2; D might be TRBD1 (5 bases). The CDR3 totals 14 residues. Germline CDR1 reads LNHDA; CDR2 reads SQIVND (reference sequence). Trimming took 6 bases from V and 0 from J, leaving 11 bases between them. CDR3 in DNA: TGTGCCAGTAGAAACGTGGGGCCTAACTATGGCTACACCTTC. Amino acid sequence: CASRNVGPNYGYTF.